Listed below are T cell receptor beta chains from one sample, sequenced in a study of blood T cell repertoires in COVID-19. TCRdb keeps only in-frame clones here, not all; method: immunoSEQ multiplex PCR. Seen here are about 60,000 clones, around 83% observed once, and the top ten hold 6% to 6.5%. Sample: peripheral blood. The receptors here all came from a human donor in a cohort sampled during active COVID-19. Both conserved end residues are part of each CDR3. Each record gives: D gene, clone size, V gene, J gene, CDR3 protein, CDR3 DNA. The D gene is left open where the match is weak. The size entry is marked missing in some rows and otherwise reads once, few, many or a size class.

TRBD2	medium-sized	TRBV19	TRBJ2-2	CASSRLGGLNTGELFF	TGTGCCAGTAGCAGACTGGGGGGGTTGAACACCGGGGAGCTGTTTTTT
TRBD1	NA	TRBV19	TRBJ2-2	CASRGQGKNTGELFF	TGTGCCAGTAGGGGACAGGGGAAGAACACCGGGGAGCTGTTTTTT
TRBD2	NA	TRBV5-1	TRBJ2-5	CASSPRGGEETQYF	TGCGCCAGCAGCCCGAGGGGAGGGGAAGAGACCCAGTACTTC
TRBD1	NA	TRBV18	TRBJ1-4	CASSLRDRETNEKLFF	TGTGCCAGCTCACTGCGGGACAGGGAAACTAATGAAAAACTGTTTTTT
TRBD1	few	TRBV6-1	TRBJ1-2	CASSEVGTGRYGYTF	TGTGCCAGCAGTGAAGTTGGGACAGGGCGCTATGGCTACACCTTC
NA	once	TRBV10-3	TRBJ1-6	CATRPGNNSPLHF	TGTGCCACCAGGCCAGGCAATAATTCACCCCTCCACTTT
NA	few	TRBV5-6	TRBJ2-2	CASSLPGFTGELFF	TGTGCCAGCAGCCTTCCGGGGTTCACCGGGGAGCTGTTTTTT
NA	NA	TRBV5-4	TRBJ2-6	CASSPGASGANVLTF	TGTGCCAGCAGTCCCGGTGCTTCTGGGGCCAACGTCCTGACTTTC
NA	NA	TRBV7-9	TRBJ2-7	CASSPEGATQQYF	TGTGCCAGCAGCCCTGAGGGTGCGACCCAGCAGTACTTC
NA	NA	TRBV3-1/TRBV3-2	TRBJ1-2	CASSQVQGNYGYTF	TGTGCCAGCAGCCAAGTTCAGGGTAACTATGGCTACACCTTC
NA	NA	TRBV14	TRBJ1-6	CASSQWGVNSPLHF	TGTGCCAGCAGCCAATGGGGGGTGAATTCACCCCTCCACTTT
NA	NA	TRBV5-1	TRBJ1-1	CASSLTGPNTEAFF	TGCGCCAGCAGCTTGACAGGGCCGAACACTGAAGCTTTCTTT
NA	NA	TRBV2	TRBJ1-2	CASSKESGGIDYGYTF	TGTGCCAGCAGTAAAGAGTCCGGGGGGATCGACTATGGCTACACCTTC
NA	NA	TRBV6-5	TRBJ2-3	CASTRGYPYLDTQYF	TGTGCCAGCACCCGAGGGTACCCTTATCTAGATACGCAGTATTTT
TRBD2	NA	TRBV6-6	TRBJ2-1	CASSYWTRRGDNEQFF	TGTGCCAGCAGTTATTGGACACGCCGGGGGGACAATGAGCAGTTCTTC
NA	NA	TRBV7-2	TRBJ2-3	CASSLGPGAGVATQYF	TGTGCCAGCAGCTTAGGTCCGGGGGCGGGAGTGGCCACGCAGTATTTT
TRBD2	few	TRBV4-1	TRBJ2-5	CASSQGNSGGQETQYF	TGCGCCAGCAGCCAAGGGAATAGCGGGGGCCAAGAGACCCAGTACTTC
NA	NA	TRBV3-1/TRBV3-2	TRBJ1-2	CASSQDLSTGGYTF	TGTGCCAGCAGCCAAGATCTATCCACAGGTGGCTACACCTTC
NA	NA	TRBV15	TRBJ1-4	CATSRTASNEKLFF	TGTGCCACCAGCAGGACAGCCTCTAATGAAAAACTGTTTTTT
TRBD1	many	TRBV2	TRBJ2-7	CASSVTGAYEQYF	TGTGCCAGCAGTGTGACAGGGGCCTACGAGCAGTACTTC
NA	NA	TRBV5-1	TRBJ2-5	CASTFGGALLQETQYF	TGCGCCAGCACTTTTGGGGGGGCCCTCCTCCAAGAGACCCAGTACTTC
TRBD2	NA	TRBV6-6	TRBJ2-7	CASSAVAGGLAYEQYF	TGTGCCAGCAGTGCAGTAGCGGGAGGGTTAGCCTACGAGCAGTACTTC
TRBD1	NA	TRBV18	TRBJ1-5	CASSPGQGGKPQHF	TGTGCCAGCTCACCCGGACAGGGAGGCAAGCCCCAGCATTTT
NA	NA	TRBV21-1	TRBJ2-1	CASSKARQGIGNEQFF	TGTGCCAGCAGCAAAGCAAGACAGGGTATAGGCAATGAGCAGTTCTTC
TRBD2	NA	TRBV27	TRBJ2-1	CASRDGLAENYEQFF	TGTGCCAGCAGGGACGGCCTAGCGGAGAACTATGAGCAGTTCTTC
NA	NA	TRBV6-2/TRBV6-3	TRBJ2-3	CASTPGAGRTDTQYF	TGTGCCAGCACCCCGGGGGCGGGTCGCACAGATACGCAGTATTTT
NA	NA	TRBV10-3	TRBJ1-1	CATQENTEAFF	TGTGCCACACAGGAGAACACTGAAGCTTTCTTT
NA	NA	TRBV6-5	TRBJ2-7	CASSYGGATKYEQYF	TGTGCCAGCAGTTACGGGGGGGCGACGAAGTACGAGCAGTACTTC
NA	once	TRBV18	TRBJ1-4	CASSPRQGTNEKLFF	TGTGCCAGCTCACCACGTCAGGGAACTAATGAAAAACTGTTTTTT
TRBD2	few	TRBV5-1	TRBJ2-2	CASRPGLANTGELFF	TGCGCCAGCAGGCCGGGACTAGCTAACACCGGGGAGCTGTTTTTT
TRBD1	NA	TRBV29-1	TRBJ1-1	CSVHQGARTEAFF	TGCAGCGTCCACCAGGGGGCGCGCACTGAAGCTTTCTTT
NA	NA	TRBV6-5	TRBJ2-7	CASSPQTGISYEQYF	TGTGCCAGCAGTCCCCAGACGGGGATCTCCTACGAGCAGTACTTC
NA	NA	TRBV19	TRBJ1-5	CASSITGPSNQPQHF	TGTGCCAGTAGTATCACAGGCCCTAGCAATCAGCCCCAGCATTTT
NA	few	TRBV5-4	TRBJ2-7	CASSLAGAGTHYEQYF	TGTGCCAGCAGCTTGGCAGGTGCGGGGACCCACTACGAGCAGTACTTC
NA	NA	TRBV6-5	TRBJ2-5	CASSYSSGASETQYF	TGTGCCAGCAGTTACTCGAGTGGGGCCTCGGAGACCCAGTACTTC
NA	NA	TRBV7-2	TRBJ1-1	CASSLAGFGTEAFF	TGTGCCAGCAGCTTAGCGGGGTTCGGGACAGAAGCTTTCTTT